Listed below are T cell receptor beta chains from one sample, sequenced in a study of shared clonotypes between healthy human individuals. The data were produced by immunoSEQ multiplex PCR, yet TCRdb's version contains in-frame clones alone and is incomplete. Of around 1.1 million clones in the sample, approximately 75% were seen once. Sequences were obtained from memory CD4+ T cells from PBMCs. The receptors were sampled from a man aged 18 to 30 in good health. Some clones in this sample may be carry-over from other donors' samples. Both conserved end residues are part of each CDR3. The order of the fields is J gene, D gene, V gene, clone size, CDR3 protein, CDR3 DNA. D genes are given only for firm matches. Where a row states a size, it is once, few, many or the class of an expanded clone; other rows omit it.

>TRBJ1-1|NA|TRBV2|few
CASMEQGNTEAFF
TGTGCCAGCATGGAACAGGGTAACACTGAAGCTTTCTTT
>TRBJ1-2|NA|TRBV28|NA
CASSLNRNNGYTF
TGTGCCAGCAGTTTAAATCGGAATAATGGCTACACCTTC
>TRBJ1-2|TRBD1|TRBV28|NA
CASSLGQGAWYGYTF
TGTGCCAGCAGTTTGGGACAGGGGGCGTGGTATGGCTACACCTTC
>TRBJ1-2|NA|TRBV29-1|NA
CSVSGRSGGYTF
TGCAGCGTGTCGGGGCGGAGTGGAGGCTACACCTTC
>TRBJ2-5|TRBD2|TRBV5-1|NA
CASSLYEREVGTQYF
TGCGCCAGCAGCTTGTACGAGCGGGAGGTAGGGACCCAGTACTTC
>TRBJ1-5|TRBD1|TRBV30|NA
CAWRGAGQGQPQHF
TGTGCCTGGAGGGGGGCGGGACAGGGCCAGCCCCAGCATTTT
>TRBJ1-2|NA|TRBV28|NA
CASSWQLQDGYTF
TGTGCCAGCAGTTGGCAGCTACAAGATGGCTACACCTTC
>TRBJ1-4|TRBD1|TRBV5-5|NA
CASSMTGGNEKLFF
TGTGCCAGCAGCATGACAGGGGGCAACGAAAAACTGTTTTTT
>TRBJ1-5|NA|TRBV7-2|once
CASSLRRQHNQPQHF
TGTGCCAGCAGTCTACGGAGACAGCACAATCAGCCCCAGCATTTT
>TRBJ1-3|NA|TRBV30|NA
CAWSVARSGNTIYF
TGTGCCTGGAGTGTAGCACGCTCTGGAAACACCATATATTTT
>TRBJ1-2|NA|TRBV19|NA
CASSLAGGNFNYGYTF
TGTGCCAGTAGTCTCGCCGGCGGCAATTTTAACTATGGCTACACCTTC
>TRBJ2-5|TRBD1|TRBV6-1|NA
CASNTGQIQETQYF
TGTGCCAGCAATACGGGACAGATCCAAGAGACCCAGTACTTC